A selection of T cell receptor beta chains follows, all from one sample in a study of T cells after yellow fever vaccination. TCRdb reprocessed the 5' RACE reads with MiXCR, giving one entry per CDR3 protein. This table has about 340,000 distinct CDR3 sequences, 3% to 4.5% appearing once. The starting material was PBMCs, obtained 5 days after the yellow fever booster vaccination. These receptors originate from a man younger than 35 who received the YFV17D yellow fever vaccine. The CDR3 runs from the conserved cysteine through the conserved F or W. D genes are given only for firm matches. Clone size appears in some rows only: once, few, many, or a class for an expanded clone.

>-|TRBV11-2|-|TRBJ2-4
CASSLVARIAKNIQYF
TGTGCCAGCAGCTTAGTGGCGCGGATAGCCAAAAACATTCAGTACTTC
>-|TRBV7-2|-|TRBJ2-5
CASSLAPEGETQYF
TGTGCCAGCAGCTTAGCGCCAGAGGGGGAGACCCAGTACTTC
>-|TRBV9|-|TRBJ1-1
CASSVREDAEAFF
TGTGCCAGCAGCGTTCGGGAGGACGCTGAAGCTTTCTTT
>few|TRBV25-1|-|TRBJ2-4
CASSASVGPDIQYF
TGTGCCAGCAGTGCCTCTGTGGGGCCGGACATTCAGTACTTC
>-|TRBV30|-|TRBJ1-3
CAWSFGTAVTIYF
TGTGCCTGGAGTTTTGGGACGGCGGTGACCATATATTTT
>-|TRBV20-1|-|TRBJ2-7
CSAPFSGAGGEQYF
TGCAGTGCTCCTTTTAGTGGAGCGGGCGGCGAGCAGTACTTC
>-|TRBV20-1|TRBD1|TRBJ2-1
CSASSYRGTYNEQFF
TGCAGTGCTAGCAGCTACAGGGGAACCTACAATGAGCAGTTCTTC
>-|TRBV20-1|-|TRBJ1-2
CSALGDNGYTF
TGCAGTGCCTTGGGGGATAATGGCTACACCTTC
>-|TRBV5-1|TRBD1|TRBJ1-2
CASSGTAVRSYGYTF
TGCGCCAGCAGCGGGACAGCCGTCCGCTCCTATGGCTACACCTTC
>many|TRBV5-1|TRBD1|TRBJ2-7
CASSARTGQYTYEQYF
TGCGCCAGCAGCGCCCGGACAGGGCAATACACCTACGAGCAGTACTTC
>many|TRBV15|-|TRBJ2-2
CATSLSIGELFF
TGTGCCACCAGCCTCAGTATAGGGGAGCTGTTTTTT
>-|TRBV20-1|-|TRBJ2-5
CSAGPTGLGETQYF
TGCAGTGCGGGACCTACAGGGTTAGGGGAGACCCAGTACTTC
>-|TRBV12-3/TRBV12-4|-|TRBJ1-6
CASSYKLGNSPLHF
TGTGCCAGCAGTTATAAATTGGGAAATTCACCCCTCCACTTT
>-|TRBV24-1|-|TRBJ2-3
CATSDSLTDTQYF
TGTGCCACTTCCGACTCCCTAACAGATACGCAGTATTTT
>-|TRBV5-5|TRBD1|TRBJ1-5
CASSLWVDRDDQPQHF
TGTGCCAGCAGCTTGTGGGTGGACAGGGATGATCAGCCCCAGCATTTT
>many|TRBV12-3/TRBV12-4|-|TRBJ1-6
CASSLRSSGNSPLHF
TGTGCCAGCAGTTTGCGGTCATCCGGTAATTCACCCCTCCACTTT
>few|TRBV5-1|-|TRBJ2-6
CASSADYTGANVLTF
TGCGCCAGCAGCGCGGACTATACTGGGGCCAACGTCCTGACTTTC
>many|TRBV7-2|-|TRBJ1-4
CASSPEGQPSTIATNEKLFF
TGTGCCAGCAGCCCCGAAGGACAGCCTTCTACGATTGCAACTAATGAAAAACTGTTTTTT
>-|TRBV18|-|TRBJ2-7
CASSPSGSRSSYEQYF
TGTGCCAGCTCACCGAGCGGGTCACGCAGCTCCTACGAGCAGTACTTC
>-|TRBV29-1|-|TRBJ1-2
CSVEVGVANYGYTF
TGCAGCGTTGAAGTAGGGGTAGCTAACTATGGCTACACCTTC
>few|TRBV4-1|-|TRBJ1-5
CASSQDPSGRQPQHF
TGCGCCAGCAGCCAAGATCCATCGGGTCGGCAGCCCCAGCATTTT
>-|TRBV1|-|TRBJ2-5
CTSSQARGQGEIETQYF
TGCACCAGCAGCCAAGCCCGGGGACAGGGCGAAATAGAGACCCAGTACTTC
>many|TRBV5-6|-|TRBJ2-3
CASSLVPTSTDTQYF
TGTGCCAGCAGCTTGGTTCCGACTAGCACAGATACGCAGTATTTT
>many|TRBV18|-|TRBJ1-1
CASSPDRKAFF
TGTGCCAGCTCACCGGACAGAAAAGCTTTCTTT
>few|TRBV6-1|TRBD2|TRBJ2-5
CASSKTPGLEETQYF
TGTGCCAGCAGTAAAACCCCGGGACTAGAAGAGACCCAGTACTTC
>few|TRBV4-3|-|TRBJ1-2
CASSSGAYGYTF
TGCGCCAGCAGCAGCGGGGCCTATGGCTACACCTTC
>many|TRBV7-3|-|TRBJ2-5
CASSRELQETQYF
TGTGCCAGCAGCCGAGAATTACAAGAGACCCAGTACTTC
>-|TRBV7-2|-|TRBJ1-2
CASSLVWGAGVGYTF
TGTGCCAGCAGCTTAGTTTGGGGGGCAGGGGTTGGCTACACCTTC
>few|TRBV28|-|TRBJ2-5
CASSFAGARETQYF
TGTGCCAGCAGTTTCGCAGGGGCTCGGGAGACCCAGTACTTC
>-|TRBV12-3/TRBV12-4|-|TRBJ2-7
CASSLDRGTTGEQYF
TGTGCCAGCAGTTTAGACAGGGGGACTACGGGCGAGCAGTACTTC
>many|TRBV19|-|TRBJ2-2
CATSGTANTGELFF
TGTGCCACCTCGGGGACCGCGAACACCGGGGAGCTGTTTTTT
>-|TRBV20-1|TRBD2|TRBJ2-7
CSAWVAGASYEQYF
TGCAGTGCTTGGGTAGCGGGGGCCTCCTACGAGCAGTACTTC
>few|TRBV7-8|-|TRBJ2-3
CASRSRRSTDTQYF
TGTGCCAGCAGGTCGAGAAGGAGCACAGATACGCAGTATTTT
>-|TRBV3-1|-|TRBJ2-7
CASSLSTSYEQYF
TGTGCCAGCAGCCTGTCGACCTCCTACGAGCAGTACTTC
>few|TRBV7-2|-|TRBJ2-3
CASSWPGITDTQYF
TGTGCCAGCAGCTGGCCGGGGATTACAGATACGCAGTATTTT
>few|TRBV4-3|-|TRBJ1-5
CASSQDWAGDQPQHF
TGCGCCAGCAGCCAAGATTGGGCAGGGGATCAGCCCCAGCATTTT
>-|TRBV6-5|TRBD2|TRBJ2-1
CASSTKLGGAREQFF
TGTGCCAGCAGTACTAAGCTCGGGGGGGCCCGGGAGCAGTTCTTC
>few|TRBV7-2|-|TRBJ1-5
CASSPGGFVQPQHF
TGTGCCAGCAGCCCTGGGGGGTTCGTTCAGCCCCAGCATTTT
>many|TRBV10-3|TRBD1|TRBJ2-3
CAIGTGELDTQYF
TGTGCCATCGGGACAGGGGAATTAGATACGCAGTATTTT
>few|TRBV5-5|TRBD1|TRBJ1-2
CASSSTGGAGGYTF
TGTGCCAGCAGCTCTACAGGGGGCGCAGGTGGCTACACCTTC
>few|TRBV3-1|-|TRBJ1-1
CASSHDGGAGTEAFF
TGTGCCAGCAGCCACGACGGGGGCGCAGGGACTGAAGCTTTCTTT
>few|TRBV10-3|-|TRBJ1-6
CAISEQQGYPYNSPLHF
TGTGCCATCAGTGAGCAACAAGGGTACCCCTATAATTCACCCCTCCACTTT
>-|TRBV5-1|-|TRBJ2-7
CASSLVEDYEQYF
TGCGCCAGCAGCTTGGTGGAGGACTACGAGCAGTACTTC
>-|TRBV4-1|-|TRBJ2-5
CASSQDGGLQETQYF
TGCGCCAGCAGCCAAGATGGAGGCCTACAGGAGACCCAGTACTTC
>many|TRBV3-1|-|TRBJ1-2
CASSLGIYGYTF
TGTGCCAGCAGTCTGGGGATCTATGGCTACACCTTC
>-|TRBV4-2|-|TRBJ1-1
CASSLLDGTPVEAFF
TGTGCCAGCAGCCTACTCGACGGGACCCCCGTCGAGGCTTTCTTT